This T cell receptor (beta chain) emerged from a study of regulatory T cells in long-lasting Graves disease (dated by TCRdb to about 2021). Some background on the complete study: Antithyroid drugs had been taken for less than 3 months by newly diagnosed Graves' disease patients. A total of roughly 35 samples were covered by TCR sequencing, comprising some 13 persistent and around 20 newly diagnosed Graves' disease patients. This study used TCR sequencing and RNA sequencing of peripheral blood to compare persistent Graves' disease patients against newly diagnosed Graves' disease patients. The study was registered as a clinical trial and conducted in China.

General study outcomes and caveats: Patients with persistent disease shared more public clonotypes (fewer than 3,000) than newly diagnosed patients did (approximately 990). TRBV28, TRBJ1-2 and TRBJ2-5 were preferentially used in persistent disease, while TRBV20-1 and TRBJ2-1 were favored in newly diagnosed disease. As a limitation, the authors acknowledged that the small sample size may reduce accuracy. Compared with newly diagnosed patients, patients with persistent Graves' disease had lower TCR Shannon entropy and fewer highly expanded clones, which suggests clonal expansion. Only the TCR beta chain was sequenced and analyzed. Because the primary lesion, thyroid tissue, could not be accessed, the study looked at peripheral blood alone.

Trimming removed 3 bases from V and 8 bases from J, leaving 11 bases between the germline ends. The cysteine opens and the phenylalanine closes a CDR3 of 14 amino acids. The sequence is cut down to CDR3 DNA, 42 bases in frame from base 1. Based on the germline V gene, the CDR1 and CDR2 sequences are MDHEN and SYDVKM. The sample's time point label is to be understood as: newly diagnosed GD, antithyroid drugs for less than 3 months. RNA was extracted from PBMCs in TRIzol for both TCR sequencing and RNA sequencing. The diagnosis of Graves' disease followed American Thyroid Association guidelines. Patients were recruited from an endocrinology department in Xi'an, China. Each patient gave approximately 9.7 milliliters of peripheral blood, collected in an EDTA anticoagulant tube. Ficoll Paque Plus density gradient separation was used to isolate PBMCs, and no further T cell sorting was done. An Agilent 2100 Bioanalyzer and agarose gel were used to check RNA quality, while a NanoDrop 2000 measured RNA concentration.

This clonotype was recorded at least ten times. What antigen it recognizes has not been identified. No base quality information exists; no much larger clone differs at one position. Receptor amplification or capture employed multiplex PCR. TCRdb shows the sequencer as Illumina HiSeq 4000. TCR beta libraries were built with iRepertoire HTBI primers and Arm-PCR amplification of CDR3 regions. Before sequencing, the PCR products underwent gel purification. For the original study's pipeline: Across samples, some 62 TRBV and over 11 TRBJ segments were identified and used for gene usage analysis of CDR3 amino acid clonotypes. Filtered high-quality paired reads were merged into contigs using COPE and FqMerger. Contigs were aligned with BLAST to IMGT TRBV, TRBD and TRBJ reference genes, and CDR3 was defined per IMGT. Clonotypes above 0.1% frequency were classified as highly expanded clones. Shannon entropy served as the measure of repertoire diversity, while the Gini coefficient captured V-J evenness. A clonotype found in more than one individual was treated as public. TCRdb reworked the public reads: Q25 trimming with fastp, MiXCR clone assembly, productive beta chains retained. Here each entry gathers all rows of one CDR3 protein and keeps the most common genes and DNA. What appears here as the V and J calls and clone size reflects TCRdb's work, not the paper's. The sample yields 600,000 to 650,000 distinct CDR3 sequences; around 15% were counted once. Together, the top ten hold 15% to 20% of the sample.

These data also formed part of another study, on T cells in Graves' hyperthyroidism and ophthalmopathy. As the second study states: Graves' hyperthyroidism was defined as stable when no progression to ophthalmopathy occurred over 18 months of follow-up. Hyperthyroidism patients were aged 18 to 65 years and newly diagnosed, with disease duration of less than 2 months. Any patient with an uncontrolled infection, another autoimmune disease, pregnancy or lactation was excluded. Diagnoses relied on clinical symptoms, serum thyroxine and TRAb, thyroid ultrasound and orbital computed tomography. The first round of RT-PCR for the TCR CDR3 was performed with the HTBI primer set and the Qiagen OneStep RT-PCR kit. Blood samples also contained most of the expanded thyroid clonotypes (frequency above 0.001), which suggests that blood repertoires may reflect thyroid immune responses. Ophthalmopathy was separated from stable hyperthyroidism by a 13 V-J signature model, with approximately 89% sensitivity and about 81% specificity obtained in cross-validation and 80%/75% obtained in testing. In validation, progression to ophthalmopathy was predicted by the model with 55% to 71% sensitivity and nearly 75% specificity, a median of around 5.9 months before onset. To identify distinguishing TCR V-J signatures, a discovery cohort of 90 to 100 patients was used, comprising some 45 with Graves' ophthalmopathy and 57 with stable Graves' hyperthyroidism. Prospective prediction of ophthalmopathy was tested in an independent validation cohort consisting of 18 to 20 hyperthyroidism patients and 15 to 17 patients who later progressed to ophthalmopathy. For training and testing, the 100 or so patients in the discovery cohort were randomly divided in a 7:3 ratio. In over five Graves' hyperthyroidism patients, the study also compared T-cell repertoires from thyroid tissue with T-cell repertoires from blood. Once sampling was done, hyperthyroidism patients were given methimazole at a starting dose of 30 mg daily, whereas ophthalmopathy patients were given high-dose intravenous methylprednisolone. Libraries were constructed in a second round of multiplex PCR, after which size selection and purification were carried out. Libraries were sequenced paired-end with 100 bp reads on an Illumina HiSeq2000. SOAPnuke was used to process the raw data, throwing out any read that contained adapters or uncalled bases, had a mean Phred below 15, or lacked an exact constant-primer or identifier match. High-quality paired reads were merged with COPE v1.2.5, and unique nucleotide sequences were defined as clonotypes. Clonotypes were aligned to IMGT TRBV, TRBD and TRBJ reference segments using MiTCR v1.1. The analysis included only V-J combinations with a frequency above 0.0001, which together covered around 99% of the repertoires. The TCS score was defined as F50 (clonal expansion) divided by E x V (chaos), with BLOSUM62-based TCRdist calculated between CDR3 peptides within each V-J. Welch's t-statistics and random forest reduced roughly 530 V-J features to around 14, which were used in a naive Bayes classifier (R e1071). No statistical method was used to set the sample size in advance, and investigators knew the group allocation. TCR Vbeta CDR3 sequencing of roughly 140 peripheral blood samples (43 ophthalmopathy, about 80 hyperthyroidism and roughly 17 progressor patients) is reported in the paper.

The chain joins TRBV28 to TRBJ1-6; the D gene identity is not certain. The source material was peripheral blood mononuclear cells (PBMCs), sampled at new diagnosis, from a patient treated with antithyroid drugs. The receptor was derived from a woman aged 30 to 39 with Graves disease. Donor details come from another sample of the same person, matched by shared clones. The encoded CDR3 is CASSLRTSDSPLHF. The DNA is TGTGCCAGCAGTTTGCGGACCAGTGATTCACCCCTCCACTTT.